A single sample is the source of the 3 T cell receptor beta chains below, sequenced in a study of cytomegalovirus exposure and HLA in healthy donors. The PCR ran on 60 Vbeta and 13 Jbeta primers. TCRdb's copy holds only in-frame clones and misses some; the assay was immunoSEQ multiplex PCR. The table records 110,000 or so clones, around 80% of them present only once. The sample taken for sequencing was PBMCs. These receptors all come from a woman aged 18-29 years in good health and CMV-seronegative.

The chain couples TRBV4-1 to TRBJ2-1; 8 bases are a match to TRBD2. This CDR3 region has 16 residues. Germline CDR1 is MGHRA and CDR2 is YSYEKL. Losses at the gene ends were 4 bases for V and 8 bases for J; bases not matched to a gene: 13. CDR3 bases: TGCGCCAGCAGCCTCTTCGGGGCGGGAGGTGGGGATGAGCAGTTCTTC. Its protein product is CASSLFGAGGGDEQFF.

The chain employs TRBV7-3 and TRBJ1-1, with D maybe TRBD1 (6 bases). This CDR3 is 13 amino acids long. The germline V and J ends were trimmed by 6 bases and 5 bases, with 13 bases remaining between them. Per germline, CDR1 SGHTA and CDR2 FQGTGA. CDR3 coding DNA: TGTGCCAGCAGGGCTACCGGGACAACTGAAGCTTTCTTT. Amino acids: CASRATGTTEAFF.

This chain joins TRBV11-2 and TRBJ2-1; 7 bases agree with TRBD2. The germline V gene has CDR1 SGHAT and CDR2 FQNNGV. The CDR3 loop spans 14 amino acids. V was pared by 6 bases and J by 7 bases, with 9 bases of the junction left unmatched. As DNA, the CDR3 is TGTGCCAGCAGGGCCCCTCTAGCGGTAAATGAGCAGTTCTTC. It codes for CASRAPLAVNEQFF.